This TCR delta chain was captured by sequencing in a study of gammadelta T cells in human blood. Study results and caveats: Polyclonal expansion of innate γδ T cells after birth appeared microbially driven.

Comments on this clone: The antigen is not known. A clone one base away is much larger, so this may be a read error.

TCRdb made new clone calls on the RT-PCR reads using CATT. Among around 410 delta-chain clones listed, 30% to 35% were seen once. CDR3 length: 14 residues. Germline-derived CDR1 and CDR2 are GEAIGNYY and EKD. Trimming at V came to 0 bases and at J to 8 bases, leaving 5 bases not matched to a gene. The sequence derives from a newborn. The V and J genes are TRDV2 and TRDJ2; 7 nucleotides match TRDD3. Specimen: Vgamma9Vdelta2 gamma-delta T cells from cord blood. The CDR3 coding sequence is TGTGCCTGTGACACCGGGGATATGAAGGCACAACTCTTCTTT. Encoded protein: CACDTGDMKAQLFF.